This TCR beta chain emerged from a study of cytomegalovirus exposure and HLA in healthy donors. Study-level findings and limits: Among CMV-associated TCR beta chains, most appeared HLA-restricted in a later analysis.

It was with 60 Vbeta and 13 Jbeta primers that the PCR ran. The repertoire was sequenced with immunoSEQ multiplex PCR; TCRdb's copy has only in-frame clones and lacks some. Among about 170,000 clones listed, 60% to 85% were seen once. Comments on this clone: Its antigen remains unidentified. The junction does not match germline at one end; this may be a read error.

The clonotype originates from a female donor in good health and CMV-seronegative. Sample: PBMCs.

DNA of the CDR3: TGTGCCAGTAGTGGGGGGAGGCGTGGGGCCAACGGCCTGACTTTC. Amino acids: CASSGGRRGANGLTF. The chain combines TRBV19 with TRBJ2-6, with D possibly TRBD2 on 6 matching bases. The germline V gene encodes CDR1 LNHDA and CDR2 SQIVND (reference sequence). This CDR3 has 15 residues. The complete variable domain, with remaining parts taken from reference TRBV19 and TRBJ2-6, reads DGGITQSPKYLFRKEGQNVTLSCEQNLNHDAMYWYRQDPGQGLRLIYYSQIVNDFQKGDIAEGYSVSREKKESFPLTVTSAQKNPTAFYLCASSGGRRGANGLTFGAGSRLTVL.